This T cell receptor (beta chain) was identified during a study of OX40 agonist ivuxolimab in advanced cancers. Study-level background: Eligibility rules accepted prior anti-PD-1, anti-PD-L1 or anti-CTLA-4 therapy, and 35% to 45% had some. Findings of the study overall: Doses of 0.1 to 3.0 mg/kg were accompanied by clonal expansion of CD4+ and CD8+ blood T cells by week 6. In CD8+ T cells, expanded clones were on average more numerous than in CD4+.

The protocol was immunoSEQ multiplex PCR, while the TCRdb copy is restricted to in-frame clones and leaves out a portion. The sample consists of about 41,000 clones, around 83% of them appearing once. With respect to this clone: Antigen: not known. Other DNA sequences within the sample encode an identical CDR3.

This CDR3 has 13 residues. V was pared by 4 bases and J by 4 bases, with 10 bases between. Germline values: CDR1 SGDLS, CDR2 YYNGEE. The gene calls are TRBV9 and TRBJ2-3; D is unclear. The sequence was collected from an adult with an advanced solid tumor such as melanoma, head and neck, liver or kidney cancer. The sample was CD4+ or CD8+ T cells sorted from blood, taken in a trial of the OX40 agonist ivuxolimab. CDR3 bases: TGTGCCAGCAGCCCCCAAGTGGCAGATACGCAGTATTTT. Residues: CASSPQVADTQYF.